The present entry profiles one T cell receptor beta chain with its context. What antigen it recognizes has not been identified. No clone much larger than this one lies a single base away; base qualities are absent. These data come from a study of cytomegalovirus exposure and HLA in healthy donors (dated by TCRdb to about 2017). For the study in its entirety: In an earlier analysis of 587 of the donors, 276 Gb of sequence data and 117 million unique TCR beta sequences from about 179 million T cells were reported. In addition to the first cohort of 500 to 850 subjects, a separate validation cohort of some 120 different subjects was used. A later analysis re-examined previously published TCR beta repertoires from 600 to 700 donors and added high-resolution HLA genotyping to investigate patterns of TCR occurrence. An earlier analysis of 587 of the donors used high-throughput TCR beta sequencing to judge whether each TCR beta V gene segment behaved as functional or pseudogenic. The study combined high-throughput TCR immunosequencing, statistical association of individual TCRs with disease status, and machine learning to predict cytomegalovirus infection status. The later analysis used no new phenotypic data to find candidate immune exposures, relying instead on TCR beta sequences and their occurrence across donors. The study was designed to test whether signatures of past pathogen exposure could be identified by cataloging public T cell receptors. Four or five DR-DQ haplotypes were handled as single units for association and clustering because linkage in the cohort was strong. On average, approximately 250,000 unique TCR beta nucleotide sequences were sequenced per donor among some 420 genotyped donors of the cohort, with roughly 20% of those sequences being non-productive. The number of typed donors differed by locus: 629-630 for A, B, C, DRB1 and DQB1; approximately 520 for DQA1; approximately 600 for DPA1; and some 430 for DPB1. The genetic ancestry cluster associated with self-reported Caucasian donors included 70% to 85% of the 300 to 450 genotyped donors. Both class I and class II loci were covered by HLA typing, at four-digit resolution. Roughly 320 gigabases of sequencing data and roughly 80 million unique TCR sequences made up an early release that covered roughly 670 HLA-typed donors. A later genetic analysis took genome-wide SNP genotypes for about three fifths of the roughly 670 donors and used that subset as a discovery cohort. Alongside the repertoire data, information on donor age, sex, ethnicity and CMV serostatus was compiled. Every discovery cohort repertoire had been produced on one sequencing platform. The T cell repertoires of 666 subjects were profiled by immunosequencing and related to cytomegalovirus serostatus. Overall results and qualifications from the work: Immune exposure information for the cohort was limited to CMV serostatus. Specific HLA alleles were associated with 15,000 to 20,000 TCR beta sequences at a false discovery rate of 0.05 in a later analysis. In an earlier analysis of 587 of the donors, most TCR beta V segments appeared in productive rearrangements about 87% or about 30% of the time, broadly matching IMGT annotations. According to a later analysis, TCR association rates differed among HLA loci, with DRB1 alleles showing the most associated TCRs and HLA-C alleles showing the fewest. Only TCR beta chains were sequenced in this cohort, and the absence of alpha or paired-chain data limited detectable features. A cluster of highly shared sequence variants was judged likely to represent a technical artifact of the sequencing pipeline. Roughly uniform sequencing depth across donors was assumed in presence/absence analyses, although this assumption may not hold. Across donors, most TCR sequences were observed very rarely, whereas some public TCRs were present in many individuals. In vitro tests confirmed that three of the cytomegalovirus-associated TCR beta chains recognize cytomegalovirus antigens. Correlated functional status among segregating V segments might reflect linkage disequilibrium, but an unknown experimental factor could not be ruled out. A later genetic analysis reported fewer N-insertions in productive TCRs among donors in an Asian-associated ancestry cluster than the approximately 700-donor mean. The authors suggested that the approach could potentially be generalized to other disease states and immunological phenotypes. A further reported finding was that TCR beta sequences accurately predicted the HLA-A and HLA-B alleles for most subjects in the first cohort. The study listed approximately 160 TCR beta chains as associated with cytomegalovirus. Most CMV-associated TCR beta chains appeared to be HLA-restricted in a later analysis, and the HLA associations seemed to be driven largely by CMV exposure. Assigning TCR associations to individual alleles was difficult when HLA alleles, especially DR and DQ, strongly co-occurred. In a later analysis, HLA-associated TCR beta chains were found to be more clonally expanded and to have lower generation probabilities than equally common non-associated chains. V-gene and J-gene trimming of TCR beta chains was associated with a missense DCLRE1C variant in a later genetic analysis, and the association was replicated in an independent cohort. Because some donors lacked HLA typing at each locus, the association tests relied only on the typed subset. In both the original and validation cohorts, the classifier was reported to diagnose cytomegalovirus status with high specificity and sensitivity. Because the 87-base-pair reads could not distinguish some IMGT-functional V segments, including TRBV6-2 and TRBV6-3, those segments were excluded. In a later analysis, several top co-occurrence clusters were reported to appear linked to parvovirus B19, influenza, CMV and Epstein-Barr virus. Approximately 18 rarely observed V segments, including chromosome 9 orphons, were excluded from the earlier analysis of about 610 of the donors because counts were too low.

V loses 5 bases of germline sequence and J loses 2 bases, and the interval between the two ends is 16 bases. CDR1 and CDR2 (LNHDA, SQIVND) derive from the germline V gene (reference sequence). From its cysteine to its phenylalanine, the CDR3 spans 15 amino acids. Left in the record is the CDR3 DNA by itself, 45 bases read in frame from the first base. Library creation used the immunoSEQ multiplex PCR assay. For the multiplex PCR, a mixture combining 60 forward primers for TCR Vbeta segments and 13 reverse primers for TCR Jbeta segments was used. The CDR3 region of rearranged TCR beta genes was amplified from genomic DNA by a multiplex PCR assay. On the Illumina HiSeq System, the amplified TCR beta libraries were sequenced as 87-base-pair reads. In the original analysis: Across the 600 to 700 repertoires, a later analysis counted tens of millions of unique TCR beta chains, around 10 million of which were shared by at least two donors. To remove PCR and sequencing errors, raw reads were error-corrected and collapsed into unique sequences using a nearest-neighbor algorithm that merged closely related sequences. Alignment of CDR3 sequences to IMGT reference sequences was used to assign V, D and J gene segments. For a sequence to be retained, at least a six-nucleotide match to both a V gene segment and a J gene segment was required. A rearrangement counted as productive if the CDR3 had no stop codons and remained in frame with V and J, and every other rearrangement counted as non-productive. Following IMGT convention, CDR3 was defined as the stretch from the second conserved V-encoded cysteine up to the conserved J-encoded phenylalanine. The earlier analysis of fewer than 700 of the donors excluded sequences that lacked an unambiguous match to a single V gene segment. In an earlier analysis of approximately 590 of the donors, V segments were called functional above 56.7% productive rearrangements and were called segregating when the between-donor standard deviation exceeded 5%. A statistical classification framework was built to diagnose cytomegalovirus status from the catalog of TCR beta chain sequences. A later analysis assigned V and J genes by comparing TCR nucleotide sequences with IMGT/GENE-DB human TR gene sequences. A later analysis assigned CDR3 sequences and most-parsimonious VDJ recombination scenarios with the TCRdist pipeline. In a later analysis, every TCR beta chain was defined by the combination of its CDR3 amino acid sequence and its V-gene family, and reads without a unique V-gene family were dropped. A later analysis removed 500 to 600 highly shared, low-generation-probability nucleotide sequences to deal with suspected cross-contamination and a sequencing artifact. For each public chain, a later analysis derived a clonal expansion index from normalized ranks of inferred template counts within each repertoire. In a later analysis, generation probabilities were computed using a VDJ recombination model fitted to out-of-frame rearrangements, and the results were checked against IGoR. In a later analysis, hypergeometric tests were used to score TCR-TCR, TCR-HLA and TCR-CMV co-occurrence, with a repertoire-size bias correction applied to TCR pairs. In a later analysis, false discovery rates were estimated by permuting HLA or CMV assignments 20 times. In a later analysis, co-occurring TCRs were grouped using DBSCAN, and TCRdist sequence similarity was added for clustering within HLA-allele-positive subsets. Co-occurrence clustering excluded repertoires with fewer than 30,000 or more than 120,000 public chains, plus five with anomalous nucleotide sharing. This immuneACCESS table, as held by TCRdb, lists in-frame sequences with V and J called but not all clones. Of the missing ones, under half trace to an unresolved V gene in checked studies; the others have no known cause. The V and J calls and clone size are taken from that table; D and trimming were inferred from the DNA. Present in this sample are over 90,000 clones, roughly 83% of which were seen just once. The ten largest account for around 2.6% of the sample.

The cohort was made up of roughly 670 healthy bone marrow donors. At the time of sampling, every cohort member was nominally healthy, though immune exposures that went unrecorded were likely present. The donor was CMV seronegative and was included in the group of a few hundred seronegative cohort members. A peripheral blood sample was provided by each donor, and peripheral blood mononuclear cells were used for TCR beta sequencing. The Qiagen DNeasy Blood Extraction Kit was used to extract genomic DNA from the blood cell samples. Specimen: PBMCs. This sequence was found in a man in his forties in good health and CMV-seronegative. The chain links TRBV19 with TRBJ2-7; D gene: possibly TRBD1, on 6 matching bases. The nucleotides read TGTGCCAGTAGTGTATCCGGGACACTCGCCTACGAGCAGTACTTC. Its coded protein is CASSVSGTLAYEQYF.